This T cell receptor (beta chain) originates from a study of CD8 T cells in ankylosing spondylitis. Whole-study findings and limits: Disease-linked clones proved CD8+ and comparatively uncommon in peripheral blood. According to the report, clones linked to the disease were significantly enriched in matched synovial fluid samples taken from ankylosing spondylitis patients.

This clonotype came up a few times. The antigen is undetermined. CDR1 is SGHRS and CDR2 is YFSETQ in the germline V gene. V dropped 3 bases and J dropped 1 base, with 13 bases sitting between them. This CDR3 region has 15 residues. Each CDR3 protein gets one entry after TCRdb re-called the 5' RACE reads with MiXCR. This table has roughly 280,000 distinct CDR3 sequences, 20% appearing once. The sequencing sample was made of blood, either unsorted or a sorted T cell fraction (not recorded which). The V gene is TRBV5-1, the J gene TRBJ2-5, with a tentative D call TRBD2 (5 bases). This clonotype was sampled from a male donor with ankylosing spondylitis or in good health (not recorded which). This CDR3 reads CASSSGIISQETQYF. DNA of the CDR3: TGCGCCAGCAGCTCGGGGATCATATCCCAAGAGACCCAGTACTTC.